This TCR beta chain was observed in a study of blood T cell repertoires in COVID-19. Turning to the study itself: COVID-19 samples, acute and convalescent, were from the United States, Italy and Spain.

In the original processing: The assay estimated nucleated cells by amplifying reference gene primers. Data came from immunoSEQ multiplex PCR; TCRdb stores just in-frame clones and leaves some out. D and trimming were read from the DNA, whereas the V and J calls and clone size are those reported in that table. The sample lists 110,000 to 150,000 clones, over 65% occurring once. In germline, CDR1 is ENHRY, CDR2 SYGVKD. V was pared by 4 bases and J by 6 bases, with 13 bases between. The CDR3 runs 13 residues. The chain combines TRBV10-3 with TRBJ2-7; D is undetermined. Sequences were obtained from PBMCs or T cells enriched from blood (not recorded which). The TCR was taken from a woman aged 45 to 65 who had recovered from COVID-19. The CDR3 is CAISGLDESEQYF. The CDR3 DNA is TGTGCCATCAGTGGCCTAGACGAATCCGAGCAGTACTTC.